This T cell receptor (beta chain) originates from a study of Ad26.COV2.S vaccination and SARS-CoV-2 variants (dated by TCRdb to about 2021). Concerning the study at large: Donors in the vaccine arm were drawn from COV1001, a phase I-IIa trial of Ad26.COV2.S in healthy adults that was multicentre, randomized, double-blind and placebo-controlled. Ad26.COV2.S was given intramuscularly at 5x10^10 or 1x10^11 viral particles, as a single shot or as two shots 56 days apart. Blinding of investigators to trial group allocation was maintained during experiments and outcome assessment. The TCR-sequenced set comprised about 32 samples: 19 Ad26.COV2.S vaccine recipients, 5 placebo recipients and 8 SARS-CoV-2 convalescent individuals. TCRbeta repertoire sequencing was used to assess the specificity and breadth of SARS-CoV-2-reactive T cell receptors after Ad26.COV2.S vaccination. Participants in the trial were split at random into five groups of five each, receiving low-dose or high-dose Ad26.COV2.S once or twice, or else placebo on both occasions. Overall study outcomes, separate from this receptor: Compared with placebo recipients, Ad26.COV2.S recipients showed higher spike-specific TCR breadth (P = 0.0014). Substantial breadth of spike-specific CD8+ and CD4+ T cell responses was reported after vaccination. Vaccine and placebo recipients had comparable non-spike TCR breadth, which fits with the vaccine containing only spike. The authors noted that the TCR breadth and depth analyses may have underestimated total T cell responses. Comparing responses between vaccine doses or regimens was not something the study was powered to do.

On this clone itself: This receptor's antigen is unknown. Base qualities are missing; no much larger clone stands one base away.

The treatment or condition tag for this specimen amounts to: 15 to 20 received Ad26.COV2.S at low or high dose, single or two shots; 5 received placebo; per-sample allocation not given. For vaccine and placebo recipients, repertoires were sequenced using samples collected on day 63 after the first injection. In Cohort 1b, about 25 adults aged 18-55 years were enrolled at a single site in Boston, USA, between 29 July and 7 August 2020. Ad26.COV2.S was a replication-incompetent adenovirus type 26 vector expressing a prefusion-stabilized SARS-CoV-2 spike protein from the original Wuhan strain. Cut back by 3 bases and 7 bases, the V and J ends lie 10 bases apart. As encoded in the germline V gene, CDR1 is MDHEN while CDR2 is SYDVKM. Including the terminal cysteine and phenylalanine, the CDR3 comprises 13 residues. Of all the DNA, just the CDR3 is kept, 39 bases in frame from base 1. TCRbeta CDR3 regions were sequenced with the immunoSEQ Assay. After extraction, genomic DNA underwent amplification by bias-controlled multiplex PCR, followed by high-throughput sequencing. The authors' analysis ran thus. To quantify the absolute abundance of every unique TCRbeta CDR3 region, sequences were collapsed and filtered. T cell fraction was estimated by normalization of TCRbeta template counts to usable DNA, with usable DNA being measured through amplification of reference genes present in all nucleated cells. Repertoire TCRs were annotated as SARS-CoV-2-specific by exact matching of V gene, CDR3 amino acid sequence and J gene to a known reactive TCR set. The reference SARS-CoV-2 TCR set came from MIRA and was filtered for enrichment in COVID-19-positive ImmuneCODE repertoires, removing public or cross-reactive TCRs. Using the MIRA antigens, annotated TCRs were further analysed by specific ORF or by position within an ORF. Depth was the summed frequency of annotated unique rearrangements, while breadth was defined as annotated unique rearrangements over total unique productive rearrangements. Two-sided Wilcoxon rank-sum tests were applied when comparing TCR breadth between groups. TCRdb re-hosts the immuneACCESS table, in-frame sequences only. Its copies lack some clones; in the studies checked, an unresolved V gene accounts for under half of them, and the cause for the rest is not known. V and J calls and clone size come straight from that table; D and trimming were deduced from the DNA. For this sample the table gives 300,000 to 350,000 clones, of which 70% to 90% were detected only once. Clones ranked in the top ten supply about 10% of the sample.

The sequenced sample was peripheral blood, obtained in a trial of Ad26.COV2.S vaccine versus placebo. The clonotype was recovered from a person aged 18-65 years who received the Ad26.COV2.S COVID-19 vaccine or a placebo. The chain links TRBV28 with TRBJ2-1; TRBD1 is possibly the D segment (6 matching bases). The DNA is TGTGCCAGCAGTTTGACAGGTTGGAATGAGCAGTTCTTC. This translates into CASSLTGWNEQFF.